One T cell receptor (beta chain) is described in this entry. Antigen specificity is unknown. Per germline, CDR1 MNHEY and CDR2 SVGAGI. V was cut by 6 bases and J by 1 base, with 9 bases left in between. The CDR3 length is 14 residues. Method: immunoSEQ multiplex PCR; TCRdb's copy keeps in-frame clones and lacks some. The data hold 150,000 to 200,000 clones, with about three quarters observed a single time. The donors were members of the validation cohort comprising approximately 110 subjects, separate from the approximately 670-subject first cohort. This entry is derived from a study of cytomegalovirus exposure and HLA in healthy donors. Study in general: The 90 to 150 validation repertoires and the roughly 670 first-cohort repertoires shared a platform, a later analysis reported. Study-wide results and caveats: Generally TCR sequences proved uncommon, though certain public TCRs appeared in numerous donors. A later analysis found first-cohort TCR clusters tended to co-occur in the roughly 120 validation repertoires.

This TCR was recovered from a woman aged 25 to 45 in good health and CMV-seronegative. The rearrangement links TRBV6-5 to TRBJ1-4, with D possibly TRBD1 on 5 matching bases. The sample comprised PBMCs. For the CDR3, the DNA is TGTGCCAGCAGGCCCCAGGGAACTAATGAAAAACTGTTTTTT. Protein: CASRPQGTNEKLFF.